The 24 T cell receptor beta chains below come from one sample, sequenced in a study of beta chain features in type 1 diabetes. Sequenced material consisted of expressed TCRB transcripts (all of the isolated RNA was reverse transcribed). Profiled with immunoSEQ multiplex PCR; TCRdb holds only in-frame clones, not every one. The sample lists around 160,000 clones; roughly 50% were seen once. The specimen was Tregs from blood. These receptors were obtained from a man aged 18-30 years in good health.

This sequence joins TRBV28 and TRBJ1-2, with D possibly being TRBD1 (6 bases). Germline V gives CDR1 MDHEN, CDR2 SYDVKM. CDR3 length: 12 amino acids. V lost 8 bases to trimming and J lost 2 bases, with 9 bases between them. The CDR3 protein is CASGDRNYGYTF. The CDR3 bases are TGTGCCAGCGGAGACAGGAACTATGGCTACACCTTC.

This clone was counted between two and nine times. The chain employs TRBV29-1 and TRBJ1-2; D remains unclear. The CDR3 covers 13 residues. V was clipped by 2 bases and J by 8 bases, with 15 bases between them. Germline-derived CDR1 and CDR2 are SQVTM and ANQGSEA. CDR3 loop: CSVELEGGSGYTF. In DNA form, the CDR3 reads TGCAGCGTTGAATTGGAAGGAGGGAGCGGCTACACCTTC.

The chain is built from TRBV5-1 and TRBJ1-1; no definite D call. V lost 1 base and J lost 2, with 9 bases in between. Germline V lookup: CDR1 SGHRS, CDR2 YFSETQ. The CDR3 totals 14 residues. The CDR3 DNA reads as TGCGCCAGCAGCTTGATTCAGGAAAACACTGAAGCTTTCTTT. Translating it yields CASSLIQENTEAFF. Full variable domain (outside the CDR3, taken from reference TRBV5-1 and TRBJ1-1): KAGVTQTPRYLIKTRGQQVTLSCSPISGHRSVSWYQQTPGQGLQFLFEYFSETQRNKGNFPGRFSGRQFSNSRSEMNVSTLELGDSALYLCASSLIQENTEAFFGQGTRLTVV.

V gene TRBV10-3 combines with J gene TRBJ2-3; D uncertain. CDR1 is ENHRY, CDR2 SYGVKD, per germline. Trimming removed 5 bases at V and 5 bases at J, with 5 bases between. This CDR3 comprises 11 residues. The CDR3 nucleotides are TGTGCCATCAGTTTTAGAGATACGCAGTATTTT. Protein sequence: CAISFRDTQYF.

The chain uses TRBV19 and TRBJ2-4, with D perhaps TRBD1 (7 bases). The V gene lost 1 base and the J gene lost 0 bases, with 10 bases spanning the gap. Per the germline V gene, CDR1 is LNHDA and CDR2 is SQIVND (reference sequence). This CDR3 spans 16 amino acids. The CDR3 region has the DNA TGTGCCAGTAGTATAGCAGGGGGACTAGCCAAAAACATTCAGTACTTC. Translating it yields CASSIAGGLAKNIQYF.

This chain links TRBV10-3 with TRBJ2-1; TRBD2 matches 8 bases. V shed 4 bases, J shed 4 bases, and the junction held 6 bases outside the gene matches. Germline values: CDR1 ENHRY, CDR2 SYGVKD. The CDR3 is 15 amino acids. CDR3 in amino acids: CAISGSGTHYNEQFF. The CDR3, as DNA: TGTGCCATCAGTGGTAGCGGGACCCATTACAATGAGCAGTTCTTC.

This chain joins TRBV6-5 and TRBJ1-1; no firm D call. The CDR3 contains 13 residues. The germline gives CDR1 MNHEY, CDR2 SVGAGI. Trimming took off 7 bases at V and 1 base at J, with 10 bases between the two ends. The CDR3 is CASTSRGNTEAFF. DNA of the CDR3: TGTGCCAGCACCTCCCGCGGGAACACTGAAGCTTTCTTT.

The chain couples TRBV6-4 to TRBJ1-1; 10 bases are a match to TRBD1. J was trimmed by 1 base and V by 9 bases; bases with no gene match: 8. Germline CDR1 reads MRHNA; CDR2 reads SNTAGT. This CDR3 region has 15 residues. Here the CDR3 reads CASRGQGLTNTEAFF. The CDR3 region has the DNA TGTGCCAGTAGGGGACAGGGGCTTACGAACACTGAAGCTTTCTTT.

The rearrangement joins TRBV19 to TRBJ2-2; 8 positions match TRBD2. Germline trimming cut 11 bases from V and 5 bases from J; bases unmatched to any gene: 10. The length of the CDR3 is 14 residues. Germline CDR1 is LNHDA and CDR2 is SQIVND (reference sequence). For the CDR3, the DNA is TGTGCCGGCGGCGGGGGGCCTAGAACCGGGGAGCTGTTTTTT. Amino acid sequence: CAGGGGPRTGELFF. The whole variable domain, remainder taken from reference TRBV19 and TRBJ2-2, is DGGITQSPKYLFRKEGQNVTLSCEQNLNHDAMYWYRQDPGQGLRLIYYSQIVNDFQKGDIAEGYSVSREKKESFPLTVTSAQKNPTAFYLCAGGGGPRTGELFFGEGSRLTVL.

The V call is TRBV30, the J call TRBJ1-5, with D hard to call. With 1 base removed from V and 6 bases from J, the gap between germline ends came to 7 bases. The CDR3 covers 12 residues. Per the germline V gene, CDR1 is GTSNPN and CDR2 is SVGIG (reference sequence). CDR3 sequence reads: CAWSGGLQPQHF. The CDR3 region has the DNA TGTGCCTGGAGTGGCGGACTTCAGCCCCAGCATTTT.

CDR3 amino acids: CAWSVRQGSWQYF. The CDR3 bases are TGTGCCTGGAGTGTACGACAGGGGTCTTGGCAGTACTTC. V and J are TRBV30 and TRBJ2-7; TRBD1 agrees at 8 bases. V lost 0 bases, J lost 9 bases, and 7 bases stayed unmatched. CDR3 size: 13 residues. Looked up from germline, CDR1 is GTSNPN and CDR2 is SVGIG (reference sequence).

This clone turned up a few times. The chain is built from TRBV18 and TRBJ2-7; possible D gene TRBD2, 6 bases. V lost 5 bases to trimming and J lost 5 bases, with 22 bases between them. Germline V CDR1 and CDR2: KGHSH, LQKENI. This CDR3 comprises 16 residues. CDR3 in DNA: TGTGCCAGCTCAGGAAGAAGGGTCTCCTCGGGGGACGAGCAGTACTTC. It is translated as CASSGRRVSSGDEQYF.

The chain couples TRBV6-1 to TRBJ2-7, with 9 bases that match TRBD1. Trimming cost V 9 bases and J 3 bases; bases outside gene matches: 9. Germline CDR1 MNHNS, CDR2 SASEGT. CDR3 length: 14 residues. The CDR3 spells CARTTGGWYYEQYF. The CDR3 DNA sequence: TGTGCCAGAACCACAGGGGGCTGGTACTACGAGCAGTACTTC.

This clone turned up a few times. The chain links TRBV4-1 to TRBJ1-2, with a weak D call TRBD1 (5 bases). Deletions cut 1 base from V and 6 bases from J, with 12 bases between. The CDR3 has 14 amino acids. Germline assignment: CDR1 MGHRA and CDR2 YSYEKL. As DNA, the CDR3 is TGCGCCAGCAGCCAAGTTGGGGCGTGGGATGGCTACACCTTC. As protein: CASSQVGAWDGYTF.

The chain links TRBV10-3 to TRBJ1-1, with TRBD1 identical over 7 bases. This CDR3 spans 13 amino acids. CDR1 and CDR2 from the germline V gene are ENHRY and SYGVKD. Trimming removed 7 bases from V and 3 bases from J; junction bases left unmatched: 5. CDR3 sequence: CAINRQGDTEAFF. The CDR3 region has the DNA TGTGCCATCAACAGACAGGGTGACACTGAAGCTTTCTTT.

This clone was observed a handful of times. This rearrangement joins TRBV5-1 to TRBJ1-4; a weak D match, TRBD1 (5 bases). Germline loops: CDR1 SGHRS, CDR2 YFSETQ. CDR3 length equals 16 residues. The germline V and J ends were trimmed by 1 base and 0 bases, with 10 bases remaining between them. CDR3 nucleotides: TGCGCCAGCAGCTTGCCGGACACCGCAACTAATGAAAAACTGTTTTTT. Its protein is CASSLPDTATNEKLFF.

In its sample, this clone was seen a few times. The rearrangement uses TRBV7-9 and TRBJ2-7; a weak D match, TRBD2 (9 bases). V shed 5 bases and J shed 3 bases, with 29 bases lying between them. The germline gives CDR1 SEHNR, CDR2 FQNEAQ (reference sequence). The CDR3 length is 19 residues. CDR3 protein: CASSPRDRTGTSSYYEQYF. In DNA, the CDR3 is TGTGCCAGCAGCCCCCGGGACAGGACCGGGACTAGCTCGTACTACGAGCAGTACTTC.

In nucleotides, the CDR3 is TGTGCCAGCAGGGGAGCAGACTCTGGGGCCAACGTCCTGACTTTC. This gives the protein CASRGADSGANVLTF. The genes are TRBV6-5 and TRBJ2-6; D might be TRBD2 (5 bases). CDR1 and CDR2 from the germline V gene are MNHEY and SVGAGI. The CDR3 contains 15 residues. V shed 6 bases and J shed 0 bases, with 9 bases lying between them.

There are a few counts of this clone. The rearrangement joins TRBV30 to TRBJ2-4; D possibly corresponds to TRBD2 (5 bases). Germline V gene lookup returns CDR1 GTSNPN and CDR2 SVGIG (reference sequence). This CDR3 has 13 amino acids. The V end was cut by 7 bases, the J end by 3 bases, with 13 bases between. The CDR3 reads CAYLGVVKNIQYF. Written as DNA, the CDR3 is TGTGCCTACCTCGGGGTGGTCAAAAACATTCAGTACTTC. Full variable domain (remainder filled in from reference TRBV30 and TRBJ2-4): SQTIHQWPATLVQPVGSPLSLECTVEGTSNPNLYWYRQAAGRGLQLLFYSVGIGQISSEVPQNLSASRPQDRQFILSSKKLLLSDSGFYLCAYLGVVKNIQYFGAGTRLSVL.

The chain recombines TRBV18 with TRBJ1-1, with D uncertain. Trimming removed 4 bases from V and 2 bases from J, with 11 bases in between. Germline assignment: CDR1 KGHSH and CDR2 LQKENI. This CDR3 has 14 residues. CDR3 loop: CASSQQTVNTEAFF. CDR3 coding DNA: TGTGCCAGCTCACAACAAACAGTTAACACTGAAGCTTTCTTT.

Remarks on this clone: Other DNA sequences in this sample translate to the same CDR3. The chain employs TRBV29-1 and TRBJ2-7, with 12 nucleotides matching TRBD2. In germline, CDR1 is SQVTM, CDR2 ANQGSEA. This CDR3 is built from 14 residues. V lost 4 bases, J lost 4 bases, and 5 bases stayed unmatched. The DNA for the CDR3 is TGCAGCGTTGCAGGGACTAGCGGGCAATACGAGCAGTACTTC. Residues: CSVAGTSGQYEQYF.

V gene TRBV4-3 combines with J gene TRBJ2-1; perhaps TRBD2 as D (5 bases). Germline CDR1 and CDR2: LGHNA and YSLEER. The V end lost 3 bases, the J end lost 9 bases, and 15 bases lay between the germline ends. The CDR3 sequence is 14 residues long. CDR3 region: CASSQDLTRIEQFF. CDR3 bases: TGCGCCAGCAGCCAGGATCTTACTAGGATTGAGCAGTTCTTC.

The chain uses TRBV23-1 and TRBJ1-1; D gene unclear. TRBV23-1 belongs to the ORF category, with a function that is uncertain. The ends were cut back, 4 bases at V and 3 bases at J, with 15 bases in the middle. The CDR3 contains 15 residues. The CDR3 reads CASSRPGSHYTEAFF. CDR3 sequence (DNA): TGCGCCAGCAGTCGCCCGGGATCGCATTACACTGAAGCTTTCTTT.

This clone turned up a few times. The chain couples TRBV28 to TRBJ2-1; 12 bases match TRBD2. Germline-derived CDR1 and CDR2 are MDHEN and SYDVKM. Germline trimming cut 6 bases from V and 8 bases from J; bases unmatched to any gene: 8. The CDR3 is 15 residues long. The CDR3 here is CASRDLAGGPHEQFF. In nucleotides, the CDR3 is TGTGCCAGCAGGGATCTAGCGGGAGGGCCCCATGAGCAGTTCTTC.